This T cell receptor (beta chain) was retrieved from a study of graft-versus-host responses after intestinal transplantation. Study outcomes and limitations: Association was observed between peak circulating GvH clone levels and early post-transplant HvG declines.

Trimming took 3 bases from V and 2 from J; bases not matched to a gene: 3. The CDR3 sequence is 15 residues long. As for this clone: Antigen: not known.

Libraries were prepared by immunoSEQ multiplex PCR; TCRdb keeps only in-frame clonotypes and omits some of them. This sample carries 74,000 or so clones, roughly 90% of them seen once, and the ten largest clones take approximately 0.73%. V usage is TRBV23-1 and J usage is TRBJ1-2; 10 nucleotides match TRBD1. TRBV23-1 is flagged as an ORF with uncertain function. The receptor's source is a human patient who received an intestinal transplant, so some T cells may come from the graft donor. This specimen consisted of PBMCs, obtained 98 days after intestinal transplantation. The CDR3 coding sequence is TGCGCCAGCAGTCAGCCGGGACAGGGGAACTATGGCTACACCTTC. Amino acid sequence: CASSQPGQGNYGYTF.